The 21 T cell receptor beta chains in this list originate from one sample, sequenced in a study of blood T cells in healthy people across ages. For the second PCR, which ran for 7 to 11 cycles, a sample-barcoded 5' primer and a J-beta primer mix were used. TCRdb redid the calling of the 5' RACE reads with MiXCR, one entry per CDR3 protein. The repertoire holds about 570,000 distinct CDR3 sequences, 25% to 30% seen once, with less than 20% in the top ten. Sequencing was done on a sample of blood. The receptor set was obtained from a woman in her sixties or seventies in good health.

This clonotype was seen only a few times. The rearrangement links TRBV20-1 to TRBJ2-5; D is unresolved. Trimming removed 3 bases from V and 5 bases from J, with 7 bases in between. Germline-derived CDR1 and CDR2 are DFQATT and SNEGSKA (reference sequence). The CDR3 is made up of 11 amino acids. CDR3 bases: TGCAGTGCTAGGATAGTGGAGACCCAGTACTTC. Residues: CSARIVETQYF.

This clonotype was seen a few times. This sequence joins TRBV12-3 or TRBV12-4 and TRBJ2-6, with a tentative D call TRBD1 (5 bases). The CDR3 loop spans 16 amino acids. The germline V and J ends were trimmed by 4 bases and 0 bases, with 10 bases remaining between them. Written as DNA, the CDR3 is TGTGCCAGCAGTTATGACAGAGCCTCTGGGGCCAACGTCCTGACTTTC. It encodes CASSYDRASGANVLTF.

This clonotype appeared a few times. As DNA, the CDR3 is TGCAGTGCTAGGGTTAGGCAGGGGGCATCTCGGGGCTACACCTTC. Amino acid sequence: CSARVRQGASRGYTF. This chain joins TRBV20-1 and TRBJ1-2; 8 nucleotides match TRBD1. CDR1 is DFQATT and CDR2 is SNEGSKA in the germline V gene (reference sequence). V trimming: 3 bases; J trimming: 8 bases; junction bases outside the gene matches: 14. The length of the CDR3 is 15 residues.

This clonotype was detected only a few times. V gene TRBV7-2 combines with J gene TRBJ1-2; D is uncertain. Trimming pared 1 base from V and 6 bases from J, leaving 6 bases between. CDR1 and CDR2 from the germline V gene are SGHTA and FQGNSA. The CDR3 runs 12 residues. CDR3 coding DNA: TGTGCCAGCAGCTTAGACGTGAATGGCTACACCTTC. Encoded protein: CASSLDVNGYTF.

There are a few counts of this clonotype. The rearrangement uses TRBV29-1 and TRBJ1-1; the D is unclear. Trimming took 3 bases from V and 4 from J, leaving 18 bases between them. There are 15 residues in the CDR3. Per germline, CDR1 SQVTM and CDR2 ANQGSEA. The CDR3 bases are TGCAGCGTTGACTCCCCGTCGAAGGGAAGCACTGAAGCTTTCTTT. As protein: CSVDSPSKGSTEAFF.

This clonotype has a handful of counts. The chain carries TRBV27 and TRBJ1-2; the D is unclear. Germline values: CDR1 MNHEY, CDR2 SMNVEV (reference sequence). V was clipped by 6 bases and J by 4 bases, with 6 bases between them. This CDR3 is built from 11 residues. The CDR3 DNA follows: TGTGCCAGCAGGGGAATCTATGGCTACACCTTC. Amino acid sequence: CASRGIYGYTF.

The chain recombines TRBV18 with TRBJ2-7; D may be TRBD1 (5 bases). Trimming pared 3 bases from V and 2 bases from J, leaving 11 bases between. The germline CDR1 and CDR2 sequences are KGHSH and LQKENI. The CDR3 runs 14 residues. DNA for the CDR3: TGTGCCAGCTCACCTTCCCAGGGCCCCTACGAGCAGTACTTC. Protein product: CASSPSQGPYEQYF.

The chain couples TRBV5-1 to TRBJ1-1; D might be TRBD1 (6 bases). Germline V gene data show CDR1 as SGHRS and CDR2 as YFSETQ. This CDR3 has 15 residues. Trimming removed 0 bases at V and 5 bases at J, with 14 bases between. The CDR3 reads CASSLDGGAQTEAFF. CDR3 DNA sequence: TGCGCCAGCAGCTTGGACGGGGGGGCGCAGACTGAAGCTTTCTTT.

The chain employs TRBV18 and TRBJ1-4; 9 bases are shared with TRBD1. The CDR3 contains 14 residues. Germline values: CDR1 KGHSH, CDR2 LQKENI. The ends lost 4 bases at V and 7 bases at J; junction bases unmatched: 4. CDR3: CASSRDRVGEKLFF. The CDR3 DNA is TGTGCCAGCTCACGGGACAGGGTTGGTGAAAAACTGTTTTTT.

The gene calls are TRBV29-1 and TRBJ1-4; a weak D match, TRBD1 (5 bases). CDR1 is SQVTM, CDR2 ANQGSEA, per germline. The CDR3 is made up of 13 amino acids. V shed 0 bases and J shed 6 bases, with 8 bases lying between them. The CDR3 DNA is TGCAGCGTTGAAGACAGGGCCCATGAAAAACTGTTTTTT. It codes for CSVEDRAHEKLFF. Full variable domain (remainder filled in from reference TRBV29-1 and TRBJ1-4): SAVISQKPSRDICQRGTSLTIQCQVDSQVTMMFWYRQQPGQSLTLIATANQGSEATYESGFVIDKFPISRPNLTFSTLTVSNMSPEDSSIYLCSVEDRAHEKLFFGSGTQLSVL.

The genes are TRBV6-2 or TRBV6-3 and TRBJ1-1; 8 bases match TRBD1. The length of the CDR3 is 14 residues. The germline gives CDR1 MNHEY, CDR2 SVGEGT. V shed 6 bases and J 7 bases; nucleotides not matched to a gene: 10. The CDR3 is CASRRGQGSNEAFF. As DNA, the CDR3 is TGTGCCAGCAGACGCGGACAGGGTTCTAATGAAGCTTTCTTT.

This clonotype has more than one count but fewer than ten. This rearrangement joins TRBV6-6 to TRBJ1-2; TRBD1 matches at 7 bases. This CDR3 has 14 residues. J lost 7 bases, V lost 4 bases, and 9 bases had no gene match. Germline V gives CDR1 MNHNY, CDR2 SVGAGI (reference sequence). The CDR3 spells CASSSDRAISGYTF. As DNA, the CDR3 is TGTGCCAGCAGTTCAGACAGGGCGATAAGTGGCTACACCTTC.

This clonotype was detected a few times. The genes are TRBV20-1 and TRBJ2-5, with D possibly TRBD2 on 6 matching bases. Germline V gene data show CDR1 as DFQATT and CDR2 as SNEGSKA (reference sequence). V was cut by 0 bases and J by 4 bases, with 15 bases left in between. The CDR3 consists of 15 residues. The CDR3 spells CSARDETRGGETQYF. CDR3 coding DNA: TGCAGTGCTAGAGATGAGACGCGGGGCGGAGAGACCCAGTACTTC.

This clonotype was detected only once. V gene TRBV7-9 combines with J gene TRBJ1-1, with 7 bases identical to TRBD1. The CDR3 totals 16 residues. The germline CDR1 and CDR2 sequences are SEHNR and FQNEAQ (reference sequence). Unmatched junction bases numbered 13, after V lost 2 bases and J lost 7 bases. CDR3 protein: CASSLRQGQPAIEAFF. The DNA of the CDR3 is TGTGCCAGCAGCTTAAGACAGGGACAACCAGCCATTGAAGCTTTCTTT.

The rearrangement links TRBV12-3 or TRBV12-4 to TRBJ2-2; D is possibly TRBD1 or TRBD2 (6 bases each). The CDR3 loop spans 15 amino acids. The germline V and J ends were trimmed by 6 bases and 0 bases, with 11 bases remaining between them. The CDR3 DNA reads TGTGCCAGCAGCCTCGGGGGCCCGAACACCGGGGAGCTGTTTTTT. It is translated as CASSLGGPNTGELFF.

A few counts support this clonotype. This chain joins TRBV20-1 and TRBJ2-5; perhaps TRBD2 as D (7 bases). The DNA matches TRBJ2-7 better at its end, which makes the J call doubtful. Germline loops: CDR1 DFQATT, CDR2 SNEGSKA (reference sequence). The CDR3 contains 13 residues. CDR3 residues: CSAGGAASYEQYF. Here the CDR3 DNA reads TGCAGTGCGGGGGGGGCGGCGTCCTACGAGCAGTACTTC.

The V call is TRBV20-1, the J call TRBJ2-1; D call uncertain. The end of the DNA is better explained by TRBJ2-7, so the J call may be wrong. CDR3 length equals 14 residues. CDR1 is DFQATT and CDR2 is SNEGSKA in the germline V gene (reference sequence). The CDR3 loop is CSASAGVGSYEQYF. Written as DNA, the CDR3 is TGCAGTGCTAGTGCTGGGGTTGGCTCCTACGAGCAGTACTTC.

The rearrangement joins TRBV7-6 to TRBJ1-5, with D perhaps matching TRBD1 (6 bases). CDR1 is SGHVS and CDR2 is FNYEAQ in the germline V gene. This CDR3 has 15 amino acids. V dropped 2 bases and J dropped 4 bases, with 12 bases sitting between them. CDR3 sequence reads: CASSLTGLRNQPQHF. Here the CDR3 DNA reads TGTGCCAGCAGCTTAACAGGGTTACGGAATCAGCCCCAGCATTTT.

J is TRBJ2-1 and V is TRBV5-1; weak D call: TRBD2 (6 bases). The CDR3 sequence is 15 residues long. Germline loops: CDR1 SGHRS, CDR2 YFSETQ. Between the trimmed V and J ends, which lost 7 bases and 1 base, there was a span of 15 bases. The CDR3 is CASGRRGVSYNEQFF. The CDR3 DNA is TGCGCCAGCGGCCGACGCGGGGTATCCTACAATGAGCAGTTCTTC.

This clonotype was seen ten or more times. V usage is TRBV7-3 and J usage is TRBJ1-1; D call uncertain. The CDR3 loop spans 13 amino acids. The V and J ends lost 5 bases and 7 bases respectively, with 14 bases between them. CDR1 is SGHTA, CDR2 FQGTGA, per germline. Here the CDR3 DNA reads TGTGCCAGCAGCCCTTCCGTAGGCGGTGAAGCTTTCTTT. This sequence encodes CASSPSVGGEAFF.

V gene TRBV27 combines with J gene TRBJ1-4, with a possible D match to TRBD1 (6 bases). The V gene's germline CDR1 is MNHEY and CDR2 SMNVEV (reference sequence). The CDR3 is made up of 14 amino acids. Trimming stripped 5 bases from V and 0 bases from J, with 7 bases between. The CDR3 spells CASSTGSTNEKLFF. CDR3 bases: TGTGCCAGCAGTACAGGGTCAACTAATGAAAAACTGTTTTTT.